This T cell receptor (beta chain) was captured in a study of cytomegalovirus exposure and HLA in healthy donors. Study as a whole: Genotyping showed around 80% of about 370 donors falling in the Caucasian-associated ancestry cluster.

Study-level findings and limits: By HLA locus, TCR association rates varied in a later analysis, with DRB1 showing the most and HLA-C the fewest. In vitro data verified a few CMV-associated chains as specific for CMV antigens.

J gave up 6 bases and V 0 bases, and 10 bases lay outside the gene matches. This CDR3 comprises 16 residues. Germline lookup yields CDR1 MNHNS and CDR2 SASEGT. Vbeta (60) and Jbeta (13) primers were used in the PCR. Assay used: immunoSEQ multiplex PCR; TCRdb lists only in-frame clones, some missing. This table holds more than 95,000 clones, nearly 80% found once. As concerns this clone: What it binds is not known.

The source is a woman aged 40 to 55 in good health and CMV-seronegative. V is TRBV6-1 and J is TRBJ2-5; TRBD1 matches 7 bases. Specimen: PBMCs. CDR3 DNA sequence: TGTGCCAGCAGTGAAGCTGCGGCAGGGGGTGGAAAGACCCAGTACTTC. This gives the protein CASSEAAAGGGKTQYF.